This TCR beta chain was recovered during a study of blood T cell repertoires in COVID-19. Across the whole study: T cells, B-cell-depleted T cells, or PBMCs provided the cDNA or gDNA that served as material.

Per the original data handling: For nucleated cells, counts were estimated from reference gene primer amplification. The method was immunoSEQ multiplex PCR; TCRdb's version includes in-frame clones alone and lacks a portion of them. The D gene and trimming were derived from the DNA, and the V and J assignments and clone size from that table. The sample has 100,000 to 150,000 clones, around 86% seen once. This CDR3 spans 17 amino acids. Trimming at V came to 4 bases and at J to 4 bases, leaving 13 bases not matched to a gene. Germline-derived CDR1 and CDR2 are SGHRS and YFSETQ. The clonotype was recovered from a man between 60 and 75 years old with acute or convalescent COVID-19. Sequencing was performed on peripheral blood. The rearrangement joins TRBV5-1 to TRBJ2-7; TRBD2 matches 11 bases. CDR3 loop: CASSDGTGTSGFYEQYF. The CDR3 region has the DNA TGCGCCAGCAGCGATGGCACCGGGACTAGCGGTTTTTACGAGCAGTACTTC.